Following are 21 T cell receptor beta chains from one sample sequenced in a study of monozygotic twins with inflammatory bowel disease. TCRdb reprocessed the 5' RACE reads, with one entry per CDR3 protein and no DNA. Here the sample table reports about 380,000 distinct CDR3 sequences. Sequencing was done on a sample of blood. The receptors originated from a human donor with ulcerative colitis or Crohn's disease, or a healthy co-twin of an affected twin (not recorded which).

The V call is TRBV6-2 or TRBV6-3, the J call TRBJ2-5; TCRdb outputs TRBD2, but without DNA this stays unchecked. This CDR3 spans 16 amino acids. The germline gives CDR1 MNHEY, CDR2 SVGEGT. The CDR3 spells CASSYTGTSGEETQYF.

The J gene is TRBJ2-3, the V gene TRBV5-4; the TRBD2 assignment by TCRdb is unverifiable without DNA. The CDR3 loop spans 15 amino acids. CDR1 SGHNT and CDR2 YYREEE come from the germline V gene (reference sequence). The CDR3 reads CASSFEGPYTDTQYF.

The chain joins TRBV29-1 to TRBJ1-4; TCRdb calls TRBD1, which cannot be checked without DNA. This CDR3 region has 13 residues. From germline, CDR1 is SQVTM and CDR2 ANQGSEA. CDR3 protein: CSAGRGANEKLFF.

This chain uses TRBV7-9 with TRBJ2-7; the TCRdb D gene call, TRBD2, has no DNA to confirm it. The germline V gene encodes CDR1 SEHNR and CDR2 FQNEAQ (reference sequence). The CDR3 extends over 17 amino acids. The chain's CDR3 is CASSLRPSEGWFYEQYF.

The CDR3 protein is CAWSVQGDYGYTF. The chain is built from TRBV30 and TRBJ1-2. Germline CDR1 is GTSNPN and CDR2 is SVGIG (reference sequence). The CDR3 loop spans 13 amino acids.

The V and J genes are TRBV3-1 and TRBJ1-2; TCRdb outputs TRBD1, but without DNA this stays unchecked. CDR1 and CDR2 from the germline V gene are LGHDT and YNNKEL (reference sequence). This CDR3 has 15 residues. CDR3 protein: CASSPGQGAPYGYTF.

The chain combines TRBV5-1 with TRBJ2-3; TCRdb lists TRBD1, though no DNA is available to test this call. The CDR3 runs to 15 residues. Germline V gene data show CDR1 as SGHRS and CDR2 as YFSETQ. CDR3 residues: CASSRVAGAPDTQYF.

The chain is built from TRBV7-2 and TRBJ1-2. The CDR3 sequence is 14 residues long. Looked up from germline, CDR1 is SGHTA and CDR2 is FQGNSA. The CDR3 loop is CASSQAGPSYGYTF. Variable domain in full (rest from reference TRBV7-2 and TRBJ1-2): GAGVSQSPSNKVTEKGKDVELRCDPISGHTALYWYRQSLGQGLEFLIYFQGNSAPDKSGLPSDRFSAERTGGSVSTLTIQRTQQEDSAVYLCASSQAGPSYGYTFGSGTRLTVV.

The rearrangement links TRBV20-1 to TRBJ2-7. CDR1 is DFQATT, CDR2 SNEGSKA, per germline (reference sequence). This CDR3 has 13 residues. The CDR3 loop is CSAPALTTYEQYF.

The CDR3 is CASSKMIGGKAFF. The V call is TRBV7-9, the J call TRBJ1-1; TCRdb indicates TRBD1, and absent DNA this call remains unverified. The CDR3 extends over 13 amino acids. Germline V lookup: CDR1 SEHNR, CDR2 FQNEAQ (reference sequence). The full variable domain, rest sourced from reference TRBV7-9 and TRBJ1-1, is DTGVSQNPRHKITKRGQNVTFRCDPISEHNRLYWYRQTLGQGPEFLTYFQNEAQLEKSRLLSDRFSAERPKGSFSTLEIQRTEQGDSAMYLCASSKMIGGKAFFGQGTRLTVV.

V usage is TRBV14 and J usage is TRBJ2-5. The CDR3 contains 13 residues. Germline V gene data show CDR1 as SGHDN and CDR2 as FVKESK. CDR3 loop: CASSSGAIETQYF.

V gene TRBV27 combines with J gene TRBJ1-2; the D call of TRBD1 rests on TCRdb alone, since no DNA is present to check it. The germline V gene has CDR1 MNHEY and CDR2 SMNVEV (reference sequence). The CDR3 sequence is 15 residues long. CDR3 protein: CASSSYDRRNYGYTF.

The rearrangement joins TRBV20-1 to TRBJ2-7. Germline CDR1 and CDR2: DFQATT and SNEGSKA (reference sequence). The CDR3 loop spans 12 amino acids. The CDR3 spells CSARPHSHEQYF.

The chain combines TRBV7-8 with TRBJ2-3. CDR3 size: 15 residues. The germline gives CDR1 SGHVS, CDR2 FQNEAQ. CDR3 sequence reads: CASSLGSGTTDTQYF.

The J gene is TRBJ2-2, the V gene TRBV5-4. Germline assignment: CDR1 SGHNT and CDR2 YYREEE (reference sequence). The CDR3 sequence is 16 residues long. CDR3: CASSSPGGADTGELFF.

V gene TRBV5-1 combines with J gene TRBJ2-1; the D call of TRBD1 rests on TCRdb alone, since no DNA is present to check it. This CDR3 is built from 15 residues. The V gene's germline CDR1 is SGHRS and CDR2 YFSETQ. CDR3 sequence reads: CASSTSGTGGDEQFF.

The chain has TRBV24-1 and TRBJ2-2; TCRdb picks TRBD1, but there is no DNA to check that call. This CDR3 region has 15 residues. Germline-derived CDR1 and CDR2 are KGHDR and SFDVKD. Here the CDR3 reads CATSDPVTNTGELFF.

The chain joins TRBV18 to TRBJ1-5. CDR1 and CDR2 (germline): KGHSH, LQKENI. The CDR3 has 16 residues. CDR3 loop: CASSSQGAGSNQPQHF.

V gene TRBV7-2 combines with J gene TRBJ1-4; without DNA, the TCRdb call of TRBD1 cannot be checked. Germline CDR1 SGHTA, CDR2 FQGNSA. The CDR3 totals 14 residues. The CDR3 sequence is CASSFKGGGEKLFF.

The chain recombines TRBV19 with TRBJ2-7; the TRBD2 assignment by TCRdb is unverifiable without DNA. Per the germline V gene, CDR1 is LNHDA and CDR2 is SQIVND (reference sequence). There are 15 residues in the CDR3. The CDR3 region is CASSWASGSSYEQYF.

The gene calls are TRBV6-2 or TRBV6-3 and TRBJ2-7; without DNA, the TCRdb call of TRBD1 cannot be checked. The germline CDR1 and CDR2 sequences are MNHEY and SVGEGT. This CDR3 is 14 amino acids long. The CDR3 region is CATRTGGSSYEQYF.